This TCR beta chain was captured in a study of T cell responses to AZD1222 COVID-19 vaccine. Trimming cost V 4 bases and J 0 bases, with 13 bases left between them. Germline V gives CDR1 MDHEN, CDR2 SYDVKM. This CDR3 region has 16 residues. Assay: immunoSEQ multiplex PCR; the TCRdb copy retains only in-frame clones and omits some. Among approximately 60,000 clones listed, approximately 83% were seen once. The chain links TRBV28 to TRBJ2-1; perhaps TRBD2 as D (5 bases). The starting material was peripheral blood, obtained on day 0 of AZD1222 vaccination. The receptor was derived from an adult in good health. The chain's CDR3 is CASSSPPTSSYNEQFF. As DNA, the CDR3 is TGTGCCAGCAGTTCACCCCCCACTAGCTCCTACAATGAGCAGTTCTTC.